This TCR beta chain was identified in a study of cytomegalovirus exposure and HLA in healthy donors. The PCR employed 60 Vbeta primers together with 13 Jbeta primers. Assay: immunoSEQ multiplex PCR; the TCRdb copy retains only in-frame clones and omits some. The sample shows hundreds of thousands of clones, less than 85% of them seen only once. The trim removed 2 bases at V and 2 bases at J, leaving 1 base unmatched. Germline CDR1 and CDR2: SGHNT and YYREEE (reference sequence). The CDR3 consists of 14 residues. This clone was observed once. Sequenced: PBMCs. The TCR originated in a girl aged 2 to 9 in good health and CMV-seronegative. The V and J genes are TRBV5-4 and TRBJ1-2; 9 nucleotides align to TRBD1. CDR3 sequence reads: CASSLTGGNYGYTF. DNA for the CDR3: TGTGCCAGCAGCTTAACAGGGGGCAACTATGGCTACACCTTC.